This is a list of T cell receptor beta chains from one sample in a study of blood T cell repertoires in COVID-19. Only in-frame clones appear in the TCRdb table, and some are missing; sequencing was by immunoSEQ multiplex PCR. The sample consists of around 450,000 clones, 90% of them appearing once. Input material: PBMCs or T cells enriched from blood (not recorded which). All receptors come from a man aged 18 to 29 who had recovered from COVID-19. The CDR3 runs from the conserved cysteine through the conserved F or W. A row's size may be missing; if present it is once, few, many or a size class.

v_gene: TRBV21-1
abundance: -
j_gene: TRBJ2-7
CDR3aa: CASSKPGGAKYEQYF

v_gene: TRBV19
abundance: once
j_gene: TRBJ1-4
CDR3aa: CASKWGEGVNEKLFF

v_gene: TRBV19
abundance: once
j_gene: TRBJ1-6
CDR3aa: CASSASGLTFSSPLHF

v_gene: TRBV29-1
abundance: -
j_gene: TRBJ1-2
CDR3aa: CSVEGPYRGDPNYGYTF

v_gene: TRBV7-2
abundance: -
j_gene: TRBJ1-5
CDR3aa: CASSFSTGSQPQHF

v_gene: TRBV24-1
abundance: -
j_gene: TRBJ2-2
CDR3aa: CATSDLAGGPFTGELFF

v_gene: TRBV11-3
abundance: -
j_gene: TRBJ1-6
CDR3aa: CASSLDYGSRGSPLHF

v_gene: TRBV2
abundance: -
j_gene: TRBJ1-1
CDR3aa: CASKDRGAEAFF

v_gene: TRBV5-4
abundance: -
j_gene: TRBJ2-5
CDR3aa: CASSLSFGQETQYF

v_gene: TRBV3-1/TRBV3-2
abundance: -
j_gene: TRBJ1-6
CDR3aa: CASRGTGTLSPLHF

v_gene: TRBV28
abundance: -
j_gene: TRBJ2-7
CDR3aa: CASSLWTSGGYEQYF

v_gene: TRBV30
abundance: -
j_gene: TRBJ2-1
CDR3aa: CAWGPSRVSSYNEQFF

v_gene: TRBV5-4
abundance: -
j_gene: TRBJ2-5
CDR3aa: CASSGLGEETQYF

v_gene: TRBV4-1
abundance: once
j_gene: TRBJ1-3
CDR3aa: CASSQARALSGNTIYF

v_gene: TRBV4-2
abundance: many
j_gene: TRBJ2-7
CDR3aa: CASSQDLAGGYEQYF

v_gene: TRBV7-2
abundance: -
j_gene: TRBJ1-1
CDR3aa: CASSLERGAVMNTEAFF

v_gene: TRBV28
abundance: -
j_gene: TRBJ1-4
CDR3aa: CASTQDGWANEKLFF

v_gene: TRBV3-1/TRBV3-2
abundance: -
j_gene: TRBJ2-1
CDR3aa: CASSLKGLYSNEQFF

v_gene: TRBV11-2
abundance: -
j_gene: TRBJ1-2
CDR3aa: CASSSLRGTDYGYTF

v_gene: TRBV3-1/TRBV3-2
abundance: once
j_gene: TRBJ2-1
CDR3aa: CASSQDLLTGLAGNEQFF

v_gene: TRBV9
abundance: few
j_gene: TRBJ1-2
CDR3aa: CASSVGLAATGYTF

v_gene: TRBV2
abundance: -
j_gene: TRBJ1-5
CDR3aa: CASGQNMDQPQHF

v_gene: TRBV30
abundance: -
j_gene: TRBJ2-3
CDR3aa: CAWSVLSGRASGADTQYF

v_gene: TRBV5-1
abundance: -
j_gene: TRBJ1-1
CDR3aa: CASSVGTEAFF

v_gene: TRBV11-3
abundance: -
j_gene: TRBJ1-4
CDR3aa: CASSLMSGGNEKLFF

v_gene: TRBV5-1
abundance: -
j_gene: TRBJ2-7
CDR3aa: CASSSDYSQMAEQYF

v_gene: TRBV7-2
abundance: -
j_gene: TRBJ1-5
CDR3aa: CASSLASGRVNQPQHF

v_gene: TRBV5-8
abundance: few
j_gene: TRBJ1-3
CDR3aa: CASSFQVFSGNTIYF

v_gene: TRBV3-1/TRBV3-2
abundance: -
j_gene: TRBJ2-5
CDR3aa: CASSPYPEGLQETQYF

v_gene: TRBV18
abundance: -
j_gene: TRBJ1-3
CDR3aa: CASSYPGGTIYF

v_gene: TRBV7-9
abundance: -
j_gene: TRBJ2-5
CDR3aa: CASSSKTGAGTQYF

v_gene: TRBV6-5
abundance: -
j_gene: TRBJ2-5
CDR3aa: CASKRGNQETQYF

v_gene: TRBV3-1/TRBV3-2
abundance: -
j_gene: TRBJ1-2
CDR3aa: CASSPGQSLGYTF

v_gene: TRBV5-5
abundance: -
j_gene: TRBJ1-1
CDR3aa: CASSWGQGANTEAFF

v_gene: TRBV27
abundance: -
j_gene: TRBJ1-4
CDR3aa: CASAVRRVNEKLFF

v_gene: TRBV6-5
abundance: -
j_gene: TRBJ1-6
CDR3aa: CASSLTGGNSPLHF

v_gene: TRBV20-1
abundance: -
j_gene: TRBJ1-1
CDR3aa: CSAADRGAFF

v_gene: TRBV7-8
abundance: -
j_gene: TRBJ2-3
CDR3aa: CASSLYLGTSGFTDTQYF

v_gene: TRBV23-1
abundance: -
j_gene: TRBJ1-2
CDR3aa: CASSQGDGGRDGYTF

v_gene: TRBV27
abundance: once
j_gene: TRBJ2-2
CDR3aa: CASSAQGIGELFF

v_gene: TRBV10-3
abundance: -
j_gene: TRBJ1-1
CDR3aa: CAISLQGENTEAFF

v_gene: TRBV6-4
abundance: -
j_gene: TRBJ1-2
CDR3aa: CASRRTGGDYGYTF

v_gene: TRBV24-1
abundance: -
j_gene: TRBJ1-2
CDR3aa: CATSDLRRRGHNYGYTF

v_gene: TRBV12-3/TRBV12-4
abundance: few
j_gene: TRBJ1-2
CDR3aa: CASGEGAGYTF

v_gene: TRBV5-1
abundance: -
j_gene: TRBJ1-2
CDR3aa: CASSPGLETTTRYGYTF

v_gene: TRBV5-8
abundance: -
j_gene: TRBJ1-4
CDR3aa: CASSQGGRANEKLFF

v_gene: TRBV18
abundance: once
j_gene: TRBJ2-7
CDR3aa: CASSPRPGTVSAYEQYF

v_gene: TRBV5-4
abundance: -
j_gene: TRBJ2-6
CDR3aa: CASSLGLAGISGANVLTF

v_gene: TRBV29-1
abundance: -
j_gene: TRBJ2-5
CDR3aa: CSVEDHGGETQYF

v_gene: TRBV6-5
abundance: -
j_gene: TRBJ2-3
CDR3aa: CASSTRDRSTDTQYF

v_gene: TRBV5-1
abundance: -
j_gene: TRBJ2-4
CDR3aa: CASSHLPGTETIQYF

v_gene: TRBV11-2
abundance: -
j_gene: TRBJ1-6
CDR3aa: CASSRNYPGERSPLHF

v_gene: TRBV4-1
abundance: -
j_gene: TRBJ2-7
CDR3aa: CASRRTGTYEQYF

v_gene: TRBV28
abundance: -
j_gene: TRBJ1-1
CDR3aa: CASARGDMNTEAFF

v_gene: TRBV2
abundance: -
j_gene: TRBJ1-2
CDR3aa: CASNGGGGYGYTF

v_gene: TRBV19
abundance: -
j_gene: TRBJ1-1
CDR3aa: CASSITPGRGGSEAFF

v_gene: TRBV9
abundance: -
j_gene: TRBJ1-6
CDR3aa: CASSVEKTGSPLHF

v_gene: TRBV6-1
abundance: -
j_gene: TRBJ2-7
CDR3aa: CASSEHPKPSYEQYF

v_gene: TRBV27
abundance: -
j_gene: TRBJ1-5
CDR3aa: CASSLSGQDYQPQHF